The clone carrying this T cell receptor beta chain was seen more than once but under ten times. Germline loops: CDR1 SGDLS, CDR2 YYNGEE. This CDR3 comprises 17 residues. V dropped 3 bases and J dropped 3; count of bases not matched to a gene: 14. The sample comes from a study of blood T cell repertoires in COVID-19. Clones were read by immunoSEQ multiplex PCR, and TCRdb kept only the in-frame ones, dropping some. The data show some 150,000 clones, 87% seen once. The sample was peripheral blood. The sequence was collected from a woman aged 50 to 60 with acute or convalescent COVID-19. This chain connects TRBV9 to TRBJ1-1, with TRBD1 matching 7 bases. As DNA, the CDR3 is TGTGCCAGCAGCGGAGTTGGGGGGACAGTAGGCGACACTGAAGCTTTCTTT. Residues: CASSGVGGTVGDTEAFF.